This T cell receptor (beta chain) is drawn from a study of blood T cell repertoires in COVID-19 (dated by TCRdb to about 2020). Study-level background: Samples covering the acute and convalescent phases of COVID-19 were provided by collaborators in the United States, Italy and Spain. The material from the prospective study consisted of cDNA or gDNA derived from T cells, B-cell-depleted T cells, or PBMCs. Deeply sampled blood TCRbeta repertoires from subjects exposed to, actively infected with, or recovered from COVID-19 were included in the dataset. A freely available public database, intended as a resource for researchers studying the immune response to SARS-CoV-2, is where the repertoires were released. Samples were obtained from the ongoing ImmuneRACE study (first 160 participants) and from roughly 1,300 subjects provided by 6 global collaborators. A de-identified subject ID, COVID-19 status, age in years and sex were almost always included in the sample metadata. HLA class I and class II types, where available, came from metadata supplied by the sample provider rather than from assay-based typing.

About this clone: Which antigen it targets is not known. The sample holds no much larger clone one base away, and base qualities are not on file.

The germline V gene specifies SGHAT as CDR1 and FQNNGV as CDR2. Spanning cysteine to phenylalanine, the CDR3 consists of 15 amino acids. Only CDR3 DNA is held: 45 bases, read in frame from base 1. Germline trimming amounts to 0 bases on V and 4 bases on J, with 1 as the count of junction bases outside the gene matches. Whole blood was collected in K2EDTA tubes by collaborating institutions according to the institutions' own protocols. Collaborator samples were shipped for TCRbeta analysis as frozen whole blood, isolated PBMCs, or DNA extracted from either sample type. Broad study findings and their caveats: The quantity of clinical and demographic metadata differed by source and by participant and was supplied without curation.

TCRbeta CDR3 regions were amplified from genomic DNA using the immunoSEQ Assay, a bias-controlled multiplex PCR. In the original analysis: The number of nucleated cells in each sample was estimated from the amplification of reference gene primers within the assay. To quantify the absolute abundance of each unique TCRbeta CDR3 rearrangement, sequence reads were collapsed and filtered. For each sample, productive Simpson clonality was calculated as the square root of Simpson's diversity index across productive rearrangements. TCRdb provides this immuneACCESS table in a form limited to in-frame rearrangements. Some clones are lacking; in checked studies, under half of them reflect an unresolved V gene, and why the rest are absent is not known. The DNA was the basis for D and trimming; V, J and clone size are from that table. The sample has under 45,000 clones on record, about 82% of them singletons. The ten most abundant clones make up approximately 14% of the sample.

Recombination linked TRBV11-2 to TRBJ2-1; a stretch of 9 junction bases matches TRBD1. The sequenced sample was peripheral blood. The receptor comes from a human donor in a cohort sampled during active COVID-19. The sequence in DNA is TGTGCCAGCAGCTTAGAGGGACAGGGTTACAATGAGCAGTTCTTC. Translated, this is CASSLEGQGYNEQFF. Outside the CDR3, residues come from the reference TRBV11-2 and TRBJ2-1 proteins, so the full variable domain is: EAGVAQSPRYKIIEKRQSVAFWCNPISGHATLYWYQQILGQGPKLLIQFQNNGVVDDSQLPKDRFSAERLKGVDSTLKIQPAKLEDSAVYLCASSLEGQGYNEQFFGPGTRLTVL.